The table lists the clone carrying this T cell receptor (beta chain) with a count of one. The data originate from a study of regulatory and conventional T cells in RAG deficiency. Produced via immunoSEQ multiplex PCR; TCRdb's table is partial and in-frame only. The data contain approximately 22,000 clones, 95% to 97% of them singletons. The sorted conventional CD4+ T cells were CD25-low and CD127-high, with genomic DNA sequenced. Trimming took 6 bases from V and 5 from J, leaving 11 bases between them. Germline values: CDR1 MNHEY, CDR2 SMNVEV (reference sequence). The length of the CDR3 is 13 residues. This sample was also put to use in a study of regulatory T cells. From that paper: The PCR used 52 TRBV and 13 TRBJ primers.

The sequenced sample consisted of CD25- CD4+ T cells sorted from blood. The chain carries TRBV27 and TRBJ1-5; TRBD1 might be the D (6 bases). The sequence was obtained from a human donor in good health. CDR3 DNA sequence: TGTGCCAGCAGGGACAGAATAGATCAGCCCCAGCATTTT. As protein: CASRDRIDQPQHF.